Below, 20 T cell receptor beta chains from the same sample are listed, as sequenced in a study of blood T cell repertoires in COVID-19. Generated by immunoSEQ multiplex PCR, the TCRdb table keeps only in-frame clones and is missing some. Among around 300,000 clones listed, roughly 90% were seen once. Material for sequencing was peripheral blood. The receptors come from a woman under 40 with active or convalescent COVID-19.

This clone has only one observation. The chain carries TRBV6-5 and TRBJ1-6; TRBD1 agrees at 7 bases. V shed 6 bases and J 10 bases; nucleotides not matched to a gene: 3. The CDR3 consists of 12 residues. Germline CDR1 reads MNHEY; CDR2 reads SVGAGI. DNA of the CDR3: TGTGCCAGCAGGAAGGGGGCGTCACCCCTCCACTTT. Residues: CASRKGASPLHF.

The genes are TRBV5-6 and TRBJ2-5; 8 bases align to TRBD1. This CDR3 spans 13 amino acids. Germline trimming cut 5 bases from V and 5 bases from J; bases unmatched to any gene: 5. CDR1 and CDR2 from the germline V gene are SGHDT and YYEEEE. The DNA of the CDR3 is TGTGCCAGCAGGCGGACAGGGTGGGAGACCCAGTACTTC. Translating it yields CASRRTGWETQYF.

The V gene is TRBV18, the J gene TRBJ1-5; TRBD1 matches at 7 bases. The CDR3 covers 15 residues. V was clipped by 4 bases and J by 0 bases; unmatched bases: 3. Germline CDR1 KGHSH, CDR2 LQKENI. The CDR3 protein is CASSQGQSSNQPQHF. The CDR3 region has the DNA TGTGCCAGCTCACAGGGACAGTCTAGCAATCAGCCCCAGCATTTT.

V usage is TRBV4-2 and J usage is TRBJ1-5, with TRBD1 identical over 10 bases. V was pared by 4 bases and J by 4 bases, with 7 bases of the junction left unmatched. The CDR3 contains 16 residues. CDR1 and CDR2 from the germline V gene are LGHNA and YNFKEQ. Written as DNA, the CDR3 is TGTGCCAGCAGCCGGGGGGGGACAGGGGAAAATCAGCCCCAGCATTTT. Translated, it gives CASSRGGTGENQPQHF.

V and J are TRBV10-3 and TRBJ1-1; D perhaps matches TRBD1 (5 bases). Trimming took 4 bases from V and 3 from J, leaving 9 bases between them. There are 13 residues in the CDR3. From germline, CDR1 is ENHRY and CDR2 SYGVKD. CDR3 nucleotide sequence: TGTGCCATCAGTGTAGGGGAGGACACTGAAGCTTTCTTT. It translates to CAISVGEDTEAFF.

The chain has TRBV19 and TRBJ1-1, with D maybe TRBD1 (5 bases). The CDR3 is made up of 14 amino acids. The V end was cut by 1 base, the J end by 1 base, with 7 bases between. CDR1 and CDR2 (germline): LNHDA, SQIVND (reference sequence). The CDR3 DNA sequence: TGTGCCAGTAGTATAGCGACAGCGAACACTGAAGCTTTCTTT. It yields the protein CASSIATANTEAFF.

This clone has a handful of counts. V gene TRBV27 combines with J gene TRBJ1-6, with TRBD1 identical over 7 bases. V lost 1 base and J lost 9; bases outside the gene matches: 3. This CDR3 is 14 amino acids long. Per germline, CDR1 MNHEY and CDR2 SMNVEV (reference sequence). The CDR3 DNA is TGTGCCAGCAGTTTATTAGGGGGCGGTTCACCCCTCCACTTT. This encodes CASSLLGGGSPLHF.

The CDR3 nucleotides are TGTGCCAGCAGCCAACGTAGCGGCTACACCTTC. It yields the protein CASSQRSGYTF. The rearrangement joins TRBV28 to TRBJ1-2; no reliable D call. The CDR3 covers 11 residues. Trimming stripped 6 bases from V and 8 bases from J, with 10 bases between. CDR1 is MDHEN, CDR2 SYDVKM, per germline.

The chain is built from TRBV5-5 and TRBJ1-1, with D tentatively TRBD1 (6 bases). The germline V and J ends were trimmed by 7 bases and 4 bases, with 14 bases remaining between them. Germline loops: CDR1 SGHKS, CDR2 YYEKEE (reference sequence). The CDR3 runs 13 residues. The CDR3 DNA reads as TGTGCCAGCGGAGGACAGCAGCGCACTGAAGCTTTCTTT. It yields the protein CASGGQQRTEAFF.

The chain joins TRBV10-3 to TRBJ2-5, with 12 bases matching TRBD2. The CDR3 length is 16 residues. The germline V gene encodes CDR1 ENHRY and CDR2 SYGVKD. The junction had 6 bases not matched to a gene; V was cut back by 5 bases and J by 2 bases. For the CDR3, the DNA is TGTGCCATCAGTCGCACTAGCGGGGGGCGACAAGAGACCCAGTACTTC. Its protein is CAISRTSGGRQETQYF.

In this sample, this clone turned up once. The chain uses TRBV24-1 and TRBJ2-5; maybe TRBD2 (5 bases). Trimming cost V 7 bases and J 0 bases, with 8 bases left between them. The CDR3 runs 13 residues. Germline lookup yields CDR1 KGHDR and CDR2 SFDVKD. The CDR3 coding sequence is TGTGCCACCAGCCGAGGGAACCAAGAGACCCAGTACTTC. Translation gives CATSRGNQETQYF.

The chain carries TRBV2 and TRBJ2-3, with D possibly TRBD2 on 5 matching bases. From germline, CDR1 is SNHLY and CDR2 FYNNEI. The length of the CDR3 is 16 residues. The ends were cut back, 6 bases at V and 0 bases at J, with 16 bases in the middle. The CDR3 region has the DNA TGTGCCAGCAGGTTCGGGCAGAGGACTAGCACAGATACGCAGTATTTT. It specifies CASRFGQRTSTDTQYF.

The gene calls are TRBV9 and TRBJ2-3; a weak D match, TRBD1 (6 bases). Germline-derived CDR1 and CDR2 are SGDLS and YYNGEE. Trimming pared 3 bases from V and 0 bases from J, leaving 14 bases between. The CDR3 is made up of 16 amino acids. CDR3 DNA sequence: TGTGCCAGCAGCGCTGGGACATATCAAAGCACAGATACGCAGTATTTT. Protein product: CASSAGTYQSTDTQYF.

The V call is TRBV14, the J call TRBJ1-4, with D hard to call. V was shortened by 0 bases and J by 7 bases, with 15 bases between the two germline ends. The length of the CDR3 is 16 residues. Per germline, CDR1 SGHDN and CDR2 FVKESK. CDR3 loop: CASSQDRRGLGEKLFF. CDR3 nucleotides: TGTGCCAGCAGCCAAGATAGGCGAGGCCTCGGTGAAAAACTGTTTTTT.

This clone was found once. CDR3 loop: CASSLEEGRYDEQFF. The DNA of the CDR3 is TGCGCCAGCAGCTTGGAGGAGGGTAGGTACGATGAGCAGTTCTTC. The chain combines TRBV5-1 with TRBJ2-1; D might be TRBD2 (6 bases). CDR1 and CDR2 (germline): SGHRS, YFSETQ. The germline V and J ends were trimmed by 0 bases and 8 bases, with 15 bases remaining between them. CDR3 length: 15 amino acids. The full variable domain, with the rest looked up from reference TRBV5-1 and TRBJ2-1, is KAGVTQTPRYLIKTRGQQVTLSCSPISGHRSVSWYQQTPGQGLQFLFEYFSETQRNKGNFPGRFSGRQFSNSRSEMNVSTLELGDSALYLCASSLEEGRYDEQFFGPGTRLTVL.

The chain links TRBV18 to TRBJ1-5, with D possibly matching TRBD1 (6 bases). Germline lookup yields CDR1 KGHSH and CDR2 LQKENI. The CDR3 has 13 amino acids. Trimming cost V 6 bases and J 9 bases, with 15 bases left between them. The CDR3 loop is CASSQQGDRPQHF. In DNA, the CDR3 is TGTGCCAGCTCTCAACAGGGAGATCGGCCCCAGCATTTT.

This clone has only a few counts. The gene calls are TRBV7-2 and TRBJ1-4; tentative D call: TRBD1 (5 bases). Trimming cost V 1 base and J 4 bases, with 10 bases left between them. The CDR3 sequence is 15 residues long. The germline gives CDR1 SGHTA, CDR2 FQGNSA. This chain's CDR3 is CASSLVPRDNEKLFF. DNA for the CDR3: TGTGCCAGCAGCTTAGTTCCCAGGGATAATGAAAAACTGTTTTTT.

The V gene is TRBV6-5, the J gene TRBJ1-3, with 8 bases fitting TRBD1. V was clipped by 6 bases and J by 0 bases; unmatched bases: 4. The CDR3 covers 15 residues. Germline CDR1 MNHEY, CDR2 SVGAGI. CDR3 nucleotides: TGTGCCAGCAGCACAACAGGGGGCTCTGGAAACACCATATATTTT. Translated, it gives CASSTTGGSGNTIYF.

V usage is TRBV7-2 and J usage is TRBJ2-1, with D possibly TRBD2 on 6 matching bases. The CDR3 has 11 amino acids. V gave up 0 bases and J gave up 12 bases, with 6 bases separating them. CDR1 SGHTA and CDR2 FQGNSA come from the germline V gene. Written as DNA, the CDR3 is TGTGCCAGCAGCTTAGCGGGGGGGCAGTTCTTC. It translates to CASSLAGGQFF.

The sample holds one count of this clone. The chain has TRBV24-1 and TRBJ1-5; D remains unclear. The CDR3 spans 16 residues. Germline CDR1 reads KGHDR; CDR2 reads SFDVKD. Trimming took off 5 bases at V and 7 bases at J, with 20 bases between the two ends. CDR3 bases: TGTGCCACCAGTGCCTCTGGCCCCGGGAAAAGGCAGCCCCAGCATTTT. Protein sequence: CATSASGPGKRQPQHF.